This T cell receptor (beta chain) was identified in a study of T-cell memory formation after mild COVID-19. At the level of the study: Clusters were largely donor specific.

The trim removed 4 bases at V and 3 bases at J, leaving 9 bases unmatched. The CDR3 loop spans 18 amino acids. This clonotype has a handful of counts. After 5'RACE with constant-segment primers, TCR alpha and TCR beta cDNA libraries carrying sample barcodes and UMIs were obtained. TCRdb reanalysed the 5' RACE reads using MiXCR and keeps one entry per CDR3 protein. In the table there are a few hundred thousand distinct CDR3 sequences, approximately 21% of which are singletons. The rearrangement uses TRBV12-3 or TRBV12-4 and TRBJ2-5, with 15 bases aligning to TRBD2. This receptor was taken from an adult woman who had mild COVID-19 (a few samples of this study predate the infection). Cell type and time point are not known. Sequencing was carried out using PBMCs or a T cell subset sorted from them (not recorded which). The CDR3 region is CASSSESGLAGGEETQYF. The DNA for the CDR3 is TGTGCCAGCAGTTCCGAATCGGGACTAGCGGGAGGAGAAGAGACCCAGTACTTC.